This entry features one TCR beta chain sequence. Its cognate antigen is unknown. Germline V gene lookup returns CDR1 MNHEY and CDR2 SMNVEV (reference sequence). The germline V and J ends were trimmed by 5 bases and 4 bases, with 8 bases remaining between them. The CDR3 has 13 amino acids. At the deep level, the assay was run. Generated by immunoSEQ multiplex PCR, the TCRdb table keeps only in-frame clones and is missing some. The sample carries a few million clones, around 95% recorded once. These data come from a study of shared clonotypes between healthy human individuals. On the study more broadly: Donors were two women and a few men aged 18 to 49.

Findings and limits, study-wide: Naive subsets, compared against memory subsets, generally had larger estimated richness values.

Both subsets, CD45RA+ naive and CD45RA-negative memory, were split from the CD4+ cells. The receptor's source is a man between 18 and 29 years old in good health. What was sequenced was naive CD4+ T cells sorted from blood. Described subset: CD45RA+ positively selected. V and J are TRBV27 and TRBJ1-4; no reliable D call. CDR3 sequence: CASSPRHNEKLFF. CDR3 nucleotide sequence: TGTGCCAGCAGTCCCCGACATAATGAAAAACTGTTTTTT. Filled out from reference TRBV27 and TRBJ1-4, the complete variable domain reads EAQVTQNPRYLITVTGKKLTVTCSQNMNHEYMSWYRQDPGLGLRQIYYSMNVEVTDKGDVPEGYKVSRKEKRNFPLILESPSPNQTSLYFCASSPRHNEKLFFGSGTQLSVL.